This TCR beta chain is from a study of blood T cell repertoires in COVID-19. Study at large: Researchers got acute and convalescent COVID-19 samples from the United States, Italy and Spain. Nucleic acid was either cDNA or gDNA, and it came from T cells, B-cell-depleted T cells, or PBMCs.

In the study's own analysis: Researchers report that nucleated cell counts were estimated from reference gene primer amplification. Libraries were prepared by immunoSEQ multiplex PCR; TCRdb keeps only in-frame clonotypes and omits some of them. V and J calls and clone size are given by that table; D and trimming were obtained from the DNA. The table records 140,000 or so clones, around 85% of them present only once. Looked up from germline, CDR1 is SNHLY and CDR2 is FYNNEI. The ends lost 6 bases at V and 4 bases at J; junction bases unmatched: 8. This CDR3 region has 14 residues. This chain links TRBV2 with TRBJ1-2, with 7 positions matching TRBD1. The TCR sequence derives from a woman aged 80 or older with acute or convalescent COVID-19. What was sequenced was peripheral blood. This CDR3 is CASRDLGQSYGYTF. CDR3 nucleotide sequence: TGTGCCAGCAGGGACCTGGGACAGAGCTATGGCTACACCTTC.